These 14 T cell receptor beta chains were sequenced from one sample in a study of OX40 agonist ivuxolimab in advanced cancers. Repertoires were generated with immunoSEQ multiplex PCR, while TCRdb's copy carries only in-frame clones and drops some. The sample includes 95,000 or so clones, 70% to 90% of them seen just once. The sequenced sample was CD4+ or CD8+ T cells sorted from blood, obtained in a trial of the OX40 agonist ivuxolimab. These receptor sequences come from an adult with an advanced solid tumor such as melanoma, head and neck, liver or kidney cancer.

This rearrangement joins TRBV15 to TRBJ1-1, with D unresolved. Trimming left V 0 bases short and J 2 bases short, with 4 bases between. Germline loops: CDR1 LNHNV, CDR2 YYDKDF (reference sequence). This CDR3 has 13 residues. The CDR3 is CATSRDRNTEAFF. CDR3 sequence (DNA): TGTGCCACCAGCAGAGATCGTAACACTGAAGCTTTCTTT.

The rearrangement uses TRBV28 and TRBJ1-1; D gene unclear. This CDR3 has 11 amino acids. V was cut by 7 bases and J by 6 bases, with 9 bases left in between. Looked up from germline, CDR1 is MDHEN and CDR2 is SYDVKM. As DNA, the CDR3 is TGTGCCAGCACCCCCGGGTCTGAAGCTTTCTTT. Amino acid sequence: CASTPGSEAFF.

The DNA for the CDR3 is TGTGCCAGCAGTTTACCCTCTGGACAGGCCCTTTCCTACAATGAGCAGTTCTTC. It specifies CASSLPSGQALSYNEQFF. The V gene is TRBV28, the J gene TRBJ2-1, with TRBD1 identical over 7 bases. Trimming at V came to 2 bases and at J to 1 base, leaving 11 bases not matched to a gene. The CDR3 is made up of 18 amino acids. Germline V CDR1 and CDR2: MDHEN, SYDVKM.

The V and J genes are TRBV7-6 and TRBJ2-4, with D unresolved. In germline, CDR1 is SGHVS, CDR2 FNYEAQ. V was trimmed by 8 bases and J by 1 base, leaving 18 bases between them. The CDR3 has 16 amino acids. CDR3 coding DNA: TGTGCCAGCCGGCCGGGCTATGGAGCGGCCAAAAACATTCAGTACTTC. Translating it yields CASRPGYGAAKNIQYF.

This clone was seen only a few times. The chain links TRBV6-6 to TRBJ1-5; D is unclear. CDR3 length: 14 residues. V lost 0 bases and J lost 3, with 6 bases in between. Germline CDR1 MNHNY, CDR2 SVGAGI (reference sequence). The CDR3 DNA reads as TGTGCCAGCAGTTACTCGGGTTACAATCAGCCCCAGCATTTT. Translated, it gives CASSYSGYNQPQHF.

The chain links TRBV18 to TRBJ1-1; the D is unclear. Germline CDR1 KGHSH, CDR2 LQKENI. V dropped 8 bases and J dropped 1 base, with 11 bases sitting between them. This CDR3 comprises 13 residues. CDR3 sequence: CASLKQQNTEAFF. The CDR3 coding sequence is TGTGCCAGCCTCAAGCAACAGAACACTGAAGCTTTCTTT.

This clone appeared a few times. CDR3 amino acids: CASSDTGTSGLRQAQETQYF. In DNA, the CDR3 is TGTGCCAGCAGTGACACCGGGACTAGCGGGCTAAGACAGGCTCAAGAGACCCAGTACTTC. This chain connects TRBV28 to TRBJ2-5; 12 bases fit TRBD2. The CDR3 extends over 20 amino acids. The ends lost 5 bases at V and 2 bases at J; junction bases unmatched: 18. Germline V gene sequence: CDR1 MDHEN, CDR2 SYDVKM.

This clone is a singleton in its sample. This chain uses TRBV28 with TRBJ2-7, with TRBD1 as a possible D gene (6 bases). This CDR3 is built from 14 residues. Germline CDR1 MDHEN, CDR2 SYDVKM. The CDR3 coding sequence is TGTGCGTCGACTCAGGGGATCTTCTCCTACGAGCAGTACTTC. Its translation: CASTQGIFSYEQYF.

The V and J genes are TRBV13 and TRBJ2-7, with 14 bases lining up with TRBD2. The germline V gene has CDR1 PRHDT and CDR2 FYEKMQ (reference sequence). The CDR3 runs 17 residues. Trimming took 5 bases from V and 6 from J; bases not matched to a gene: 12. The CDR3 reads CASSATTSGRALGEQYF. As DNA, the CDR3 is TGTGCCAGCAGCGCTACGACTAGCGGGAGGGCCTTAGGCGAGCAGTACTTC.

The V call is TRBV11-3, the J call TRBJ2-5; the D call may be TRBD1 or TRBD2 (5 bases each). Gene TRBJ2-7 matches the end of the DNA better, so the J call may be wrong. The CDR3 sequence is 16 residues long. The germline CDR1 and CDR2 sequences are SGHNT and YENEEA. CDR3 DNA sequence: TGTGCCAGCAGTTCTGTGTCCCGTAGGGACCCCTACGAGCAGTACTTC. It translates to CASSSVSRRDPYEQYF.

CDR3 sequence reads: CAWSGLANTGELFF. In DNA, the CDR3 is TGTGCCTGGAGCGGGCTCGCGAACACCGGGGAGCTGTTTTTT. The V call is TRBV30, the J call TRBJ2-2; D is unresolved. From germline, CDR1 is GTSNPN and CDR2 SVGIG (reference sequence). V was shortened by 3 bases and J by 0 bases, with 8 bases between the two germline ends. The CDR3 sequence is 14 residues long.

The chain joins TRBV5-6 to TRBJ2-5; D remains unclear. The last part of the DNA fits TRBJ2-7 better; the J call may be wrong. The CDR3 has 13 residues. In germline, CDR1 is SGHDT, CDR2 YYEEEE. In DNA, the CDR3 is TGTGCCAGCAGCCACCGAGAGGCCTACGAGCAGTACTTC. Protein product: CASSHREAYEQYF.

This sequence joins TRBV19 and TRBJ2-5; 7 positions match TRBD2. Per germline, CDR1 LNHDA and CDR2 SQIVND (reference sequence). The CDR3 totals 13 residues. V was pared by 3 bases and J by 5 bases, with 3 bases of the junction left unmatched. As DNA, the CDR3 is TGTGCCAGTAGTATGGCGCGGGAGGAGACCCAGTACTTC. Residues: CASSMAREETQYF.

The chain employs TRBV4-1 and TRBJ2-5, with D tentatively TRBD1 or TRBD2 (5 bases each). Germline-derived CDR1 and CDR2 are MGHRA and YSYEKL. V was pared by 2 bases and J by 5 bases, with 9 bases between. The CDR3 contains 13 residues. DNA for the CDR3: TGCGCCAGCAGCCAACTTTGGGGGGAGACCCAGTACTTC. It translates to CASSQLWGETQYF.